This T cell receptor beta chain was profiled in a study of blood T cells in healthy people across ages. A second about 7 to 12 cycle PCR used barcoded and J-beta primers. MiXCR, run by TCRdb on the 5' RACE reads, gives a single entry per CDR3 protein. Here the sample spans 700,000 to 950,000 distinct CDR3 sequences, about 40% being singletons. The ends were cut back, 1 base at V and 6 bases at J, with 10 bases in the middle. In germline, CDR1 is MNHNS, CDR2 SASEGT. CDR3 length: 15 amino acids. The origin of this receptor is a woman aged 60-70 years in good health. Material for sequencing was blood. This chain connects TRBV6-1 to TRBJ1-6; maybe TRBD1 (5 bases). As DNA, the CDR3 is TGTGCCAGCAGTGAAGTCGGGGGTTTTAATTCACCCCTCCACTTT. As protein: CASSEVGGFNSPLHF.